This T cell receptor beta chain was profiled in a study of vaccination and CD4 T cells after COVID-19. Study context: Each post-COVID sample was drawn after diagnosis, and the median interval was roughly 97 days (range 35 to 161).

Oncomine TCR Beta short-read sequencing was applied to DNA from cultured CD4+ T cells. From the PCR reads, TCRdb called clonotypes with MiXCR, one entry per CDR3 protein. In the table there are around 21,000 distinct CDR3 sequences, around half of which are singletons. The treatment: approximately 10-day PBMC culture with coronavirus spike peptide pools or control peptides (ViraFEST assay). General observations from the study: Median numbers of SARS-CoV-2-reactive clonotypes increased from approximately 23 to 38 (not a significant change). Spike mono-reactivity was shown by 304 of 307 vaccine-specific clones in convalescent patients.

This clonotype was recorded once. Its antigen remains unidentified. This receptor was identified in a human donor who had recovered from COVID-19. Sequenced sample: CD4+ T cells from blood, cultured in vitro.

DNA for the CDR3: TGTGCCAGTAGTGGAGCGGGAGGGCCGGATACGCAGTATTTT. It encodes CASSGAGGPDTQYF. V is TRBV19 and J is TRBJ2-3, with 10 bases lining up with TRBD2. The CDR3 consists of 14 residues. Germline V gene lookup returns CDR1 LNHDA and CDR2 SQIVND (reference sequence). V lost 5 bases and J lost 6; bases outside the gene matches: 5.